A single sample is the source of the 16 T cell receptor beta chains below, sequenced in a study of blood T cell repertoires in COVID-19. The table came from immunoSEQ multiplex PCR; TCRdb's copy has only in-frame clones and leaves some out. The table lists about 140,000 clones, 84% of them singletons. The sequenced sample consisted of peripheral blood. The origin of the receptors is a human donor in a cohort sampled during active COVID-19.

Here the CDR3 DNA reads TGTGCCAGCAGTTTAGGTAGGGGGAATCTAGCTTTCTTT. This translates into CASSLGRGNLAFF. This chain connects TRBV28 to TRBJ1-1; tentatively, D is TRBD1 (6 bases). This CDR3 has 13 residues. V lost 2 bases and J 10 bases, leaving 14 bases between the germline ends. CDR1 is MDHEN, CDR2 SYDVKM, per germline. The variable domain in full, with the rest retrieved from reference TRBV28 and TRBJ1-1, is DVKVTQSSRYLVKRTGEKVFLECVQDMDHENMFWYRQDPGLGLRLIYFSYDVKMKEKGDIPEGYSVSREKKERFSLILESASTNQTSMYLCASSLGRGNLAFFGQGTRLTVV.

CDR3 DNA: TGTGCCAGTAAAAAGGGGACAGGGGAGACCGGGGAGCTGTTTTTT. Translation gives CASKKGTGETGELFF. The chain joins TRBV19 to TRBJ2-2; TRBD1 matches at 10 bases. After removal of 7 bases from V and 5 bases from J, the junction contained 7 bases not matched to a gene. From germline, CDR1 is LNHDA and CDR2 SQIVND (reference sequence). The CDR3 runs to 15 residues.

The rearrangement joins TRBV4-1 to TRBJ1-2; 9 bases fit TRBD1. The CDR3 consists of 18 residues. The V and J ends lost 1 base and 2 bases, in that order; junction bases with no gene match: 11. Germline loops: CDR1 MGHRA, CDR2 YSYEKL. CDR3 region: CASSQGRDRDYGNYGYTF. The CDR3 DNA reads as TGCGCCAGCAGCCAAGGCCGGGACAGGGACTACGGAAACTATGGCTACACCTTC.

The chain is built from TRBV18 and TRBJ1-2; D is possibly TRBD1 (5 bases). Trimming cost V 2 bases and J 8 bases, with 18 bases left between them. This CDR3 is 15 amino acids long. Germline CDR1 and CDR2: KGHSH and LQKENI. CDR3 in DNA: TGTGCCAGCTCACCAACGGGGGATTTAGGAGTAGGCTACACCTTC. This sequence encodes CASSPTGDLGVGYTF. Drawing the rest from reference TRBV18 and TRBJ1-2, the complete variable domain is NAGVMQNPRHLVRRRGQEARLRCSPMKGHSHVYWYRQLPEEGLKFMVYLQKENIIDESGMPKERFSAEFPKEGPSILRIQQVVRGDSAAYFCASSPTGDLGVGYTFGSGTRLTVV.

The chain uses TRBV28 and TRBJ1-2; 9 bases are shared with TRBD1. The CDR3 spans 15 residues. From germline, CDR1 is MDHEN and CDR2 SYDVKM. V shed 6 bases and J 6 bases; nucleotides not matched to a gene: 11. Written as DNA, the CDR3 is TGTGCCAGCAGCCAGCCGGGACAGGGAGCGGATGGCTACACCTTC. This sequence encodes CASSQPGQGADGYTF.

This chain connects TRBV27 to TRBJ1-1, with D perhaps TRBD1 (5 bases). CDR1 MNHEY and CDR2 SMNVEV come from the germline V gene (reference sequence). The CDR3 spans 14 residues. Trimming took 2 bases from V and 2 from J, leaving 9 bases between them. CDR3 sequence reads: CASSLLRDNTEAFF. CDR3 bases: TGTGCCAGCAGTTTACTCAGGGATAACACTGAAGCTTTCTTT.

V usage is TRBV18 and J usage is TRBJ1-6, with 7 positions matching TRBD1. Per the germline V gene, CDR1 is KGHSH and CDR2 is LQKENI. Trimming at V came to 4 bases and at J to 8 bases, leaving 11 bases not matched to a gene. This CDR3 is built from 16 residues. The CDR3 bases are TGTGCCAGCTCACTAAAACCGGGACAGAGGGATTCACCCCTCCACTTT. This sequence encodes CASSLKPGQRDSPLHF.

The V gene is TRBV7-2, the J gene TRBJ2-7, with 9 bases fitting TRBD1. Trimming took 5 bases from V and 6 from J; bases not matched to a gene: 17. This CDR3 is built from 17 residues. Germline CDR1 is SGHTA and CDR2 is FQGNSA. In nucleotides, the CDR3 is TGTGCCAGCAGCCCCATAGGCGGGACAGGGAGGGCTGGCGAGCAGTACTTC. This translates into CASSPIGGTGRAGEQYF.

The rearrangement links TRBV13 to TRBJ2-7, with 7 bases that match TRBD1. CDR1 is PRHDT, CDR2 FYEKMQ, per germline (reference sequence). Trimming cost V 5 bases and J 2 bases; bases outside gene matches: 9. This CDR3 region has 15 residues. The CDR3 loop is CASSDHHRGPYEQYF. Here the CDR3 DNA reads TGTGCCAGCAGCGATCACCACAGGGGCCCCTACGAGCAGTACTTC.

In DNA form, the CDR3 reads TGTGCCACCAGTGACACCCGACAGGGACCAGAGCCCCAGCATTTT. Translation: CATSDTRQGPEPQHF. The chain combines TRBV24-1 with TRBJ1-5; TRBD1 agrees at 7 bases. CDR1 and CDR2 (germline): KGHDR, SFDVKD. The CDR3 has 15 residues. V dropped 4 bases and J dropped 8; count of bases not matched to a gene: 10.

The genes are TRBV7-2 and TRBJ2-2; D is possibly TRBD2 (5 bases). Trimming shortened V by 5 bases and J by 5 bases, and 9 bases separated the two germline ends. The CDR3 extends over 13 amino acids. Germline V gives CDR1 SGHTA, CDR2 FQGNSA. CDR3: CASSPPGTGELFF. Here the CDR3 DNA reads TGTGCCAGCAGCCCCCCGGGGACCGGGGAGCTGTTTTTT. The full variable domain, its missing parts supplied by reference TRBV7-2 and TRBJ2-2, is GAGVSQSPSNKVTEKGKDVELRCDPISGHTALYWYRQSLGQGLEFLIYFQGNSAPDKSGLPSDRFSAERTGGSVSTLTIQRTQQEDSAVYLCASSPPGTGELFFGEGSRLTVL.

A single count supports this clone. This chain joins TRBV6-5 and TRBJ2-5; D is undetermined. CDR3 length equals 13 residues. Trimming stripped 2 bases from V and 3 bases from J, with 7 bases between. Germline V lookup: CDR1 MNHEY, CDR2 SVGAGI. CDR3 sequence (DNA): TGTGCCAGCAGTTACAACCGGGAAGAGACCCAGTACTTC. Translating it yields CASSYNREETQYF.

The gene calls are TRBV5-1 and TRBJ2-1; TRBD2 matches at 7 bases. Germline values: CDR1 SGHRS, CDR2 YFSETQ. J gave up 0 bases and V 0 bases, and 15 bases lay outside the gene matches. The CDR3 is 20 amino acids. Here the CDR3 DNA reads TGCGCCAGCAGCTTGGAGTTATGGCGGGGGAGTCCTAGCTCCTACAATGAGCAGTTCTTC. It encodes CASSLELWRGSPSSYNEQFF.

V usage is TRBV19 and J usage is TRBJ2-1; 11 bases map to TRBD1. The junction had 8 bases not matched to a gene; V was cut back by 6 bases and J by 7 bases. CDR1 and CDR2 from the germline V gene are LNHDA and SQIVND (reference sequence). The CDR3 contains 15 residues. The DNA for the CDR3 is TGTGCCAGTAGCTTCACCGGGACAGGGGGGAATGAGCAGTTCTTC. Protein: CASSFTGTGGNEQFF. Full variable domain (remainder filled in from reference TRBV19 and TRBJ2-1): DGGITQSPKYLFRKEGQNVTLSCEQNLNHDAMYWYRQDPGQGLRLIYYSQIVNDFQKGDIAEGYSVSREKKESFPLTVTSAQKNPTAFYLCASSFTGTGGNEQFFGPGTRLTVL.

The chain is built from TRBV18 and TRBJ2-1, with 8 bases matching TRBD2. With 3 bases clipped from V and 8 bases from J, the junction kept 12 bases outside the gene matches. This CDR3 comprises 16 residues. The germline V gene encodes CDR1 KGHSH and CDR2 LQKENI. The CDR3 sequence is CASSPRRGGLKDEQFF. The CDR3 nucleotides read TGTGCCAGCTCACCCCGACGGGGGGGCCTTAAGGATGAGCAGTTCTTC. The full variable domain, its missing parts supplied by reference TRBV18 and TRBJ2-1, is NAGVMQNPRHLVRRRGQEARLRCSPMKGHSHVYWYRQLPEEGLKFMVYLQKENIIDESGMPKERFSAEFPKEGPSILRIQQVVRGDSAAYFCASSPRRGGLKDEQFFGPGTRLTVL.

This sequence joins TRBV3-1 (or the pseudogene TRBV3-2) and TRBJ1-2; 7 bases fit TRBD1. V trimming: 1 base; J trimming: 5 bases; junction bases outside the gene matches: 7. This CDR3 region has 15 residues. Germline CDR1 is LGHDT and CDR2 is YNNKEL (reference sequence). The CDR3 loop is CASSQAGQQIYGYTF. The CDR3 region has the DNA TGTGCCAGCAGCCAAGCGGGACAGCAAATTTATGGCTACACCTTC.